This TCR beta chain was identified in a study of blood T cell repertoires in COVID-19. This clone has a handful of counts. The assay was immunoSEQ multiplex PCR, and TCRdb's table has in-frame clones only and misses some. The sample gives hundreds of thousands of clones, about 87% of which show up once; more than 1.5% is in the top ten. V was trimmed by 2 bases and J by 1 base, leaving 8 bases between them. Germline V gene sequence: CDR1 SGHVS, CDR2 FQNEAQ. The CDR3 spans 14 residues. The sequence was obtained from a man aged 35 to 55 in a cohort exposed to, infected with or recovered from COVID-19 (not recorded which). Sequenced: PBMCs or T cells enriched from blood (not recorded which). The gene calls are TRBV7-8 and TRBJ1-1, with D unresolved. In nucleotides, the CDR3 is TGTGCCAGCAGCTTAATTAACGGGAACACTGAAGCTTTCTTT. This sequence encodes CASSLINGNTEAFF.